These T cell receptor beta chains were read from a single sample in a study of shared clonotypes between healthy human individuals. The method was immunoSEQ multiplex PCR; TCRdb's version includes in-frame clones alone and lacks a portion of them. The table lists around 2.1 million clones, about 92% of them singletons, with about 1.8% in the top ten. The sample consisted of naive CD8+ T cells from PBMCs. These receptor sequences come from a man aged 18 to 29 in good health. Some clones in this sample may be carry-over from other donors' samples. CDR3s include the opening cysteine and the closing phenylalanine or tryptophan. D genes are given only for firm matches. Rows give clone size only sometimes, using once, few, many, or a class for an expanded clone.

CDR3 protein: CASGGHDSAYEQYF
CDR3 DNA: TGTGCCAGCGGAGGACACGACTCTGCCTACGAGCAGTACTTC
clone size: -
J gene: TRBJ2-7
D gene: -
V gene: TRBV9

CDR3 protein: CASSPEGSSTDTQYF
CDR3 DNA: TGTGCCAGCAGCCCCGAGGGCTCCAGCACAGATACGCAGTATTTT
clone size: -
J gene: TRBJ2-3
D gene: -
V gene: TRBV13

CDR3 protein: CASSHQRGAGYEQYF
CDR3 DNA: TGCGCCAGCAGCCACCAGCGGGGGGCGGGCTACGAGCAGTACTTC
clone size: -
J gene: TRBJ2-7
D gene: TRBD2
V gene: TRBV4-1

CDR3 protein: CASKTGTRSTDTQYF
CDR3 DNA: TGTGCCAGCAAAACCGGGACTCGAAGCACAGATACGCAGTATTTT
clone size: -
J gene: TRBJ2-3
D gene: -
V gene: TRBV25-1

CDR3 protein: CASSIAYGPLRDTQYF
CDR3 DNA: TGTGCCAGCTCGATCGCATATGGGCCCTTACGGGATACGCAGTATTTT
clone size: -
J gene: TRBJ2-3
D gene: -
V gene: TRBV25-1

CDR3 protein: CAWTVGYEQYF
CDR3 DNA: TGTGCCTGGACCGTGGGATACGAGCAGTACTTC
clone size: -
J gene: TRBJ2-7
D gene: -
V gene: TRBV30

CDR3 protein: CASSKLAGPGELFF
CDR3 DNA: TGTGCCAGCTCAAAACTAGCGGGACCCGGGGAGCTGTTTTTT
clone size: once
J gene: TRBJ2-2
D gene: TRBD2
V gene: TRBV18

CDR3 protein: CASSLRAGGYSYEQYF
CDR3 DNA: TGTGCCAGCAGTTTAAGGGCAGGGGGATACTCCTACGAGCAGTACTTC
clone size: -
J gene: TRBJ2-7
D gene: TRBD1
V gene: TRBV27

CDR3 protein: CAWSVRDRINTEAFF
CDR3 DNA: TGTGCCTGGAGTGTACGGGACAGAATAAACACTGAAGCTTTCTTT
clone size: -
J gene: TRBJ1-1
D gene: TRBD1
V gene: TRBV30

CDR3 protein: CASSRTGEAFF
CDR3 DNA: TGTGCCAGCAGCCGGACAGGTGAAGCTTTCTTT
clone size: -
J gene: TRBJ1-1
D gene: TRBD1
V gene: TRBV7-9

CDR3 protein: CASRQTGSAIYEQYF
CDR3 DNA: TGTGCCAGCAGGCAGACCGGGTCGGCTATCTACGAGCAGTACTTC
clone size: -
J gene: TRBJ2-7
D gene: -
V gene: TRBV6-5

CDR3 protein: CASSWGLLEPNTGELFF
CDR3 DNA: TGTGCCAGCAGTTGGGGGTTACTAGAGCCGAACACCGGGGAGCTGTTTTTT
clone size: -
J gene: TRBJ2-2
D gene: -
V gene: TRBV27

CDR3 protein: CASSQRLAGVIRTDTQYF
CDR3 DNA: TGTGCCAGCAGCCAACGTCTAGCGGGAGTGATTCGCACAGATACGCAGTATTTT
clone size: -
J gene: TRBJ2-3
D gene: TRBD2
V gene: TRBV14

CDR3 protein: CASSLSGDVSYEQYF
CDR3 DNA: TGTGCCAGCAGCCTCTCCGGCGATGTCTCCTACGAGCAGTACTTC
clone size: -
J gene: TRBJ2-7
D gene: -
V gene: TRBV7-9

CDR3 protein: CASKSYGQGLEETQYF
CDR3 DNA: TGTGCCAGCAAAAGTTATGGACAGGGGTTGGAGGAGACCCAGTACTTC
clone size: -
J gene: TRBJ2-5
D gene: TRBD1
V gene: TRBV28

CDR3 protein: CASSYSSTTYEQYF
CDR3 DNA: TGTGCCAGCAGTTACTCGTCCACTACCTACGAGCAGTACTTC
clone size: -
J gene: TRBJ2-7
D gene: -
V gene: TRBV6-6

CDR3 protein: CASSFGQGGYEQYF
CDR3 DNA: TGTGCCAGCAGCTTCGGCCAGGGGGGCTACGAGCAGTACTTC
clone size: -
J gene: TRBJ2-7
D gene: -
V gene: TRBV7-6

CDR3 protein: CASSLVSGSRNEQFF
CDR3 DNA: TGTGCCAGCAGCTTAGTCAGCGGGAGCCGAAATGAGCAGTTCTTC
clone size: -
J gene: TRBJ2-1
D gene: TRBD2
V gene: TRBV11-2

CDR3 protein: CASSLGNHQPQHF
CDR3 DNA: TGTGCCAGCAGTTTAGGCAACCATCAGCCCCAGCATTTT
clone size: -
J gene: TRBJ1-5
D gene: -
V gene: TRBV27